One sample yielded the 17 T cell receptor beta chains listed below, sequenced in a study of OX40 agonist ivuxolimab in advanced cancers. TCRdb keeps only in-frame clones here, not all; method: immunoSEQ multiplex PCR. The sample yields roughly 70,000 clones, about 88% seen once. Specimen: CD4+ or CD8+ T cells sorted from blood, collected in a trial of the OX40 agonist ivuxolimab. These receptor sequences come from an adult with an advanced solid tumor such as melanoma, head and neck, liver or kidney cancer.

This CDR3 reads CASSLEGTASYEQYF. Here the CDR3 DNA reads TGTGCCAGCAGCTTAGAGGGGACAGCCTCCTACGAGCAGTACTTC. The chain uses TRBV7-2 and TRBJ2-7; 7 nucleotides line up with TRBD1. The V and J ends lost 1 base and 0 bases, in that order; junction bases with no gene match: 3. Germline CDR1 reads SGHTA; CDR2 reads FQGNSA. The length of the CDR3 is 15 residues.

This chain links TRBV5-4 with TRBJ2-3, with D possibly TRBD1 on 6 matching bases. The germline CDR1 and CDR2 sequences are SGHNT and YYREEE (reference sequence). The CDR3 totals 16 residues. V lost 2 bases and J lost 2, with 15 bases in between. CDR3 sequence: CASSLGRQALTDTQYF. For the CDR3, the DNA is TGTGCCAGCAGCTTAGGGAGACAGGCCCTCACAGATACGCAGTATTTT.

This clone was observed a handful of times. The chain carries TRBV5-1 and TRBJ1-2; TRBD1 matches 7 bases. J was trimmed by 6 bases and V by 3 bases; bases with no gene match: 8. The CDR3 sequence is 14 residues long. Germline CDR1 is SGHRS and CDR2 is YFSETQ. This CDR3 is CASSSGQRRDGYTF. The CDR3 DNA follows: TGCGCCAGCAGCTCGGGACAGAGGAGGGATGGCTACACCTTC.

V and J are TRBV30 and TRBJ2-1, with 7 nucleotides matching TRBD2. The CDR3 is made up of 14 amino acids. Germline CDR1 is GTSNPN and CDR2 is SVGIG (reference sequence). V was pared by 4 bases and J by 2 bases, with 5 bases of the junction left unmatched. The CDR3 protein is CAWTSGAAYNEQFF. The CDR3 coding sequence is TGTGCCTGGACGAGCGGGGCTGCCTACAATGAGCAGTTCTTC.

The chain links TRBV30 to TRBJ1-1; no reliable D call. The germline V and J ends were trimmed by 0 bases and 10 bases, with 9 bases remaining between them. This CDR3 contains 11 residues. In germline, CDR1 is GTSNPN, CDR2 SVGIG (reference sequence). CDR3: CAWSVLRSAFF. The CDR3 nucleotides read TGTGCCTGGAGTGTCCTTAGGTCAGCTTTCTTT.

This rearrangement joins TRBV4-2 to TRBJ2-3; the D is unclear. Trimming took 3 bases from V and 6 from J, leaving 4 bases between them. Germline V lookup: CDR1 LGHNA, CDR2 YNFKEQ. This CDR3 has 11 amino acids. The CDR3 reads CASSQLDTQYF. The CDR3 DNA reads TGTGCCAGCAGCCAGCTCGATACGCAGTATTTT.

The rearrangement uses TRBV5-1 and TRBJ1-3; 7 bases are a match to TRBD1. Germline-derived CDR1 and CDR2 are SGHRS and YFSETQ. The V gene end was trimmed by 6 bases and the J gene end by 4 bases; junction bases not matched to a gene: 10. The CDR3 contains 15 residues. Here the CDR3 DNA reads TGCGCCAGCATGGGAGGGGGCTCGTACGGAAACACCATATATTTT. It yields the protein CASMGGGSYGNTIYF.

This chain uses TRBV2 with TRBJ1-5; possible D gene TRBD1, 6 bases. The length of the CDR3 is 16 residues. Germline V gene data show CDR1 as SNHLY and CDR2 as FYNNEI. With 1 base removed from V and 2 bases from J, the gap between germline ends came to 12 bases. CDR3 sequence (DNA): TGTGCCAGCAGTGAAGGAATTTCAGGGGGCAATCAGCCCCAGCATTTT. This translates into CASSEGISGGNQPQHF. Full variable domain (remainder filled in from reference TRBV2 and TRBJ1-5): EPEVTQTPSHQVTQMGQEVILRCVPISNHLYFYWYRQILGQKVEFLVSFYNNEISEKSEIFDDQFSVERPDGSNFTLKIRSTKLEDSAMYFCASSEGISGGNQPQHFGDGTRLSIL.

The rearrangement links TRBV10-1 to TRBJ2-7, with D uncertain. Between the trimmed V and J ends, which lost 6 bases and 1 base, there was a span of 10 bases. This CDR3 has 13 amino acids. Germline V gene data show CDR1 as WNHNN and CDR2 as SYGVQD (reference sequence). CDR3 in DNA: TGCGCCAGCAGCCCGGCTTTGTCCTACGAGCAGTACTTC. It yields the protein CASSPALSYEQYF.

The V call is TRBV18, the J call TRBJ1-3; TRBD1 might be the D (6 bases). Germline loops: CDR1 KGHSH, CDR2 LQKENI. The ends were cut back, 0 bases at V and 4 bases at J, with 7 bases in the middle. There are 14 residues in the CDR3. The CDR3 loop reads CASSPPDRGNTIYF. The CDR3 DNA is TGTGCCAGCTCACCACCGGACAGAGGAAACACCATATATTTT.

The CDR3: CASRQVGNQPQHF. For the CDR3, the DNA is TGTGCCAGCAGACAAGTGGGCAATCAGCCCCAGCATTTT. The rearrangement uses TRBV28 and TRBJ1-5; D not certain. This CDR3 spans 13 amino acids. V dropped 6 bases and J dropped 2 bases, with 8 bases sitting between them. Germline values: CDR1 MDHEN, CDR2 SYDVKM.

J is TRBJ2-5 and V is TRBV5-4, with D perhaps TRBD1 or TRBD2 (5 bases each). Germline loops: CDR1 SGHNT, CDR2 YYREEE (reference sequence). The CDR3 sequence is 15 residues long. With 0 bases removed from V and 5 bases from J, the gap between germline ends came to 14 bases. DNA for the CDR3: TGTGCCAGCAGCTTGGGCCCTTCGTGGGGGGAGACCCAGTACTTC. Its protein is CASSLGPSWGETQYF. Full variable domain (remainder filled in from reference TRBV5-4 and TRBJ2-5): ETGVTQSPTHLIKTRGQQVTLRCSSQSGHNTVSWYQQALGQGPQFIFQYYREEENGRGNFPPRFSGLQFPNYSSELNVNALELDDSALYLCASSLGPSWGETQYFGPGTRLLVL.

The chain employs TRBV30 and TRBJ1-4, with a weak D call TRBD1 (5 bases). The CDR3 is 14 amino acids. Germline V gene sequence: CDR1 GTSNPN, CDR2 SVGIG (reference sequence). Trimming left V 2 bases short and J 8 bases short, with 15 bases between. CDR3 DNA sequence: TGTGCCTGGAGTAATTCCAGGGAAGGAGAAAAACTGTTTTTT. Translated, it gives CAWSNSREGEKLFF.

This clone occurred a few times. J is TRBJ2-1 and V is TRBV5-1; D is uncertain. Germline lookup yields CDR1 SGHRS and CDR2 YFSETQ. The CDR3 is 16 amino acids. Trimming took off 0 bases at V and 5 bases at J, with 15 bases between the two ends. CDR3 protein: CASSLGPGSAHNEQFF. CDR3 nucleotide sequence: TGCGCCAGCAGCTTGGGGCCCGGCTCTGCGCACAATGAGCAGTTCTTC.

CDR3 nucleotide sequence: TGTGCCAGTAGTATAAACAATCAGCCCCAGCATTTT. Its translation is CASSINNQPQHF. The chain has TRBV19 and TRBJ1-5; no clear D gene. V was shortened by 2 bases and J by 3 bases, with 2 bases between the two germline ends. The germline V gene encodes CDR1 LNHDA and CDR2 SQIVND (reference sequence). CDR3 length: 12 residues.

This chain connects TRBV2 to TRBJ2-7; the D gene is possibly TRBD1 (5 bases). Trimming removed 7 bases from V and 6 bases from J, with 13 bases in between. Germline CDR1 is SNHLY and CDR2 is FYNNEI. The CDR3 is 12 amino acids. CDR3 DNA: TGTGCCAGCAACCAGGGCGTAAGCGAGCAGTACTTC. Translating it yields CASNQGVSEQYF.

This chain's CDR3 is CAWSVETGGVDTQYF. DNA of the CDR3: TGTGCCTGGAGTGTCGAGACAGGGGGCGTAGATACGCAGTATTTT. This chain uses TRBV30 with TRBJ2-3, with 10 positions matching TRBD1. Losses at the gene ends were 0 bases for V and 5 bases for J; bases not matched to a gene: 5. There are 15 residues in the CDR3. Germline-derived CDR1 and CDR2 are GTSNPN and SVGIG (reference sequence).